The entry below describes one T cell receptor (beta chain). TCRdb processed the reads anew with MiXCR; each CDR3 protein has one entry. The sample contains around 260,000 distinct CDR3 sequences, roughly 26% of which appear only once. This record belongs to a study of T cell repertoires in cytomegalovirus infection. V lost 4 bases, J lost 1 base, and 17 bases lay in between. Germline CDR1 is SGHKS and CDR2 is YYEKEE (reference sequence). This CDR3 region has 16 residues. This TCR was recovered from a human donor in good health (CMV status not recorded). Some clones in this sample may be carry-over from other donors' samples. Sequencing was carried out using PBMCs. The chain couples TRBV5-5 to TRBJ2-5; D is possibly TRBD2 (7 bases). The CDR3 DNA is TGTGCCAGCAGCCCTGGCGGGGGCCCGCTCCAAGAGACCCAGTACTTC. Translation: CASSPGGGPLQETQYF. The entire variable domain, with the rest obtained from reference TRBV5-5 and TRBJ2-5, is as follows: DAGVTQSPTHLIKTRGQQVTLRCSPISGHKSVSWYQQVLGQGPQFIFQYYEKEERGRGNFPDRFSARQFPNYSSELNVNALLLGDSALYLCASSPGGGPLQETQYFGPGTRLLVL.